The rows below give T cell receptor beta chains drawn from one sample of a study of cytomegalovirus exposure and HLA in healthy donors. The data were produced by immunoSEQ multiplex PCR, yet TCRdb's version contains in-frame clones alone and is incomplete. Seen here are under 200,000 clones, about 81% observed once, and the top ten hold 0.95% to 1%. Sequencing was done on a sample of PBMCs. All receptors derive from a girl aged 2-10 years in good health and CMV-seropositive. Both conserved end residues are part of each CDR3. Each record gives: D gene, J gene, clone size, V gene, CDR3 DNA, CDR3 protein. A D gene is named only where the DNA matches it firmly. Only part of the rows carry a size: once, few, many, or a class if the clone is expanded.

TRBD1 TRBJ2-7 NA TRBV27 TGTGCCAGCTCACCTTACTGGACAGGGGCCGAGCAGTACTTC CASSPYWTGAEQYF
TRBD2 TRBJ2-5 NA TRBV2 TGTGCCAGCAGTCGAAGCGCAGCGGGAGTAGGAGGTGAGACCCAGTACTTC CASSRSAAGVGGETQYF
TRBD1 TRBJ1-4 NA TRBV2 TGTGCCAGCAGTGATAGTAGAGACAGGGGAGAAAAACTGTTTTTT CASSDSRDRGEKLFF
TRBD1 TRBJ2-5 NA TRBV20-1 TGCACCGGACAGGTCCAAGAGACCCAGTACTTC CTGQVQETQYF
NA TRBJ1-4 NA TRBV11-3 TGTGCCAGCAGCTTATCACCTTCCCGCGTTGAGGATGAAAAACTGTTTTTT CASSLSPSRVEDEKLFF
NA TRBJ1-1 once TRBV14 TGTGCCAGCAGCCAAGATCAGGGTCTGGTGGACACTGAAGCTTTCTTT CASSQDQGLVDTEAFF
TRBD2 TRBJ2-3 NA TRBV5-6 TGTGCCAGCAGCTTGGTGGGACTAGCGAATACGCAGTATTTT CASSLVGLANTQYF
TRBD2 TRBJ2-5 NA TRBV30 TGTGCCTGGAGTCCGAGCGGGAGGGTCGGAAAGACCCAGTACTTC CAWSPSGRVGKTQYF
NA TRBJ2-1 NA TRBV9 TGTGCCAGCAGCGAGGGGGGGTCTGCTTACAATGAGCAGTTCTTC CASSEGGSAYNEQFF
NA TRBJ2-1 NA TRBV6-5 TGTGCCAGCAGATCCCAGGGTGAGCAGTTCTTC CASRSQGEQFF
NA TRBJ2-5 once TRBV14 TGTGCCAGCAGCCAGGAGATTCGGGAGACCCAGTACTTC CASSQEIRETQYF
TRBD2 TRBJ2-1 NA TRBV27 TGTGCCAGCAGTTCTTGGACTAGCGGGGACTACAATGAGCAGTTCTTC CASSSWTSGDYNEQFF
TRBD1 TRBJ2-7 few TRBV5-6 TGTGCCAGCAGCTTGAGGACAGGGAGCTCCTACGAGCAGTACTTC CASSLRTGSSYEQYF
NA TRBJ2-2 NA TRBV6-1 TGTGCCAGCACTACAGGTTCCTGGATAGCCGGGGAGCTGTTTTTT CASTTGSWIAGELFF
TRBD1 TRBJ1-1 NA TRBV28 TGTGCCAGCAGTTTGGACAGGGGAGAAGCTTTCTTT CASSLDRGEAFF
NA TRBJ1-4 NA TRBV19 TGTGCCAGTAGAAGGGGACTTCGGAAACTGTTTTTT CASRRGLRKLFF
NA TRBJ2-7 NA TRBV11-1 TGTGCCAGCAGCTTAGGCCTCGGTCCCTACGAGCAGTACTTC CASSLGLGPYEQYF
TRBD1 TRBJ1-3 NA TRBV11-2 TGTGCCAGCACCCCGGGAACATGGGGGACAGACTCTGGAAACACCATATATTTT CASTPGTWGTDSGNTIYF
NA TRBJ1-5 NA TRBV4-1 TGCGCCAGCAGCCACTATGGGACAAACCGTGGCAATCAGCCCCAGCATTTT CASSHYGTNRGNQPQHF
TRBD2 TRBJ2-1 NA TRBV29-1 TGCAGCGTTGGGAGCGGGAGGGCCACCTTTAGCTATGAGCAGTTCTTC CSVGSGRATFSYEQFF
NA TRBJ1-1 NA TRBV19 TGTGCCAGTAGTGAAGACACCGGGATCCGCACTGAAGCTTTCTTT CASSEDTGIRTEAFF
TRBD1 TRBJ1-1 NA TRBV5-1 TGCGCCAGCAGCCAGACAGGGGGCCCCGCTGAAGCTTTCTTT CASSQTGGPAEAFF
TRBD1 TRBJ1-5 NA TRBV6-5 TGTGCCAGCAGTCGAGGGACAGGGGGGAATCAGCCCCAGCATTTT CASSRGTGGNQPQHF
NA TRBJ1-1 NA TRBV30 TGTGCCTGGGGCAGAGGAGGGCTTAGGACTGAAGCTTTCTTT CAWGRGGLRTEAFF
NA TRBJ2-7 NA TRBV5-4 TGTGCCAGCAGCTTGGCCTCCTCCTACGAGCAGTACTTC CASSLASSYEQYF
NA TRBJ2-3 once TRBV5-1 TGCGCCAGCAGCTTGACCCCAGGGGGGACGCAGGAAGATACGCAGTATTTT CASSLTPGGTQEDTQYF
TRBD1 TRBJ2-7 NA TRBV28 TGTGCCAGCAGTTTAGGACAGGGACGCGAGCAGTACTTC CASSLGQGREQYF
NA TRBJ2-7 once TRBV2 TGTGCCAGCAGGGAGACAGGAACTTACGAGCAGTACTTC CASRETGTYEQYF
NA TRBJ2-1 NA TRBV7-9 TGTGCCAACTTACCACCCTCGTCCTACAATGAGCAGTTCTTC CANLPPSSYNEQFF
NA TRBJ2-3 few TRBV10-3 TGTGCCATCAGTGACCCTATCGGTACGCAGTATTTT CAISDPIGTQYF
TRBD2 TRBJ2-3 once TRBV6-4 TGTGCCAGCAGTGACTCGCCAGCGGGAGGGCCGGGAGATACGCAGTATTTT CASSDSPAGGPGDTQYF
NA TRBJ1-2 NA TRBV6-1 TGTGCCAGCAGTGAGTCTGTCTATGGCTACACCTTC CASSESVYGYTF
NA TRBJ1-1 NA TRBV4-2 TGTGCCAGCAGCCAACCTCCGGGACTTATGAACACTGAAGCTTTCTTT CASSQPPGLMNTEAFF
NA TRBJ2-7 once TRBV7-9 TGTTCCAGCAGCTTAGGGAGGAACGAGCAGTACTTC CSSSLGRNEQYF
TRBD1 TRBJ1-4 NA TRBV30 TGTGCCTGGACTAAGATCGGGACAGGGACTGAAAAACTGTTTTTT CAWTKIGTGTEKLFF
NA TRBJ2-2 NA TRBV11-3 TGTGCCAGCAGCGGGGTAGCGCCGAACACCGGGGAGCTGTTTTTT CASSGVAPNTGELFF
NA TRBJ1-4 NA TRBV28 TGTGCCAGCAGTTTCACAGGTGCAACTAATGAAAAACTGTTTTTT CASSFTGATNEKLFF
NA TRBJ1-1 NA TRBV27 TGTGCCAGCAGACAGTTTAACACTGAAGCTTTCTTT CASRQFNTEAFF
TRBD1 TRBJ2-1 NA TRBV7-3 TGTGCCAGCAGTTCCGGGACAGGGATCTACAATGAGCAGTTCTTC CASSSGTGIYNEQFF
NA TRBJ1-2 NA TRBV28 TGTGCCAGCAGTTTAATGGGGGCGCAAGGCTACACCTTC CASSLMGAQGYTF
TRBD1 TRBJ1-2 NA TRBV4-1 TGCGCCAGCAGCCAAGATTCCACGGACAGGGGGCATGGCTACACCTTC CASSQDSTDRGHGYTF
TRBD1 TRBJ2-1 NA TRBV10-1 TGCGCCAGCAGTCCGGACAGGGGGGATGAGCAGTTCTTC CASSPDRGDEQFF
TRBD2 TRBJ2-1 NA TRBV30 TGTGCCTGGAGTGTAGGGGCGGGGGACAATGAGCAGTTCTTC CAWSVGAGDNEQFF
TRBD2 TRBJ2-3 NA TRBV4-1 TGCGCCAGCAGCCATCATCCAAGGACTAGCGGGATTGTACGGGAGCTTTCTGATACGCAGTATTTT CASSHHPRTSGIVRELSDTQYF
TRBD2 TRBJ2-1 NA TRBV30 TGTGCCTGGGGCCCGGGACTAGCGGGAATAGCTGAGCAGTTCTTC CAWGPGLAGIAEQFF
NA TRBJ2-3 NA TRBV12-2 TGTGCAAGTCGCTTTAGTTTAGTAGCGGAGACAGATACGCAGTATTTT CASRFSLVAETDTQYF
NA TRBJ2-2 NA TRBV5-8 TGTGCCAGCAGCCCCCTCTACGGGAGTCGAACCGGGGAGCTGTTTTTT CASSPLYGSRTGELFF
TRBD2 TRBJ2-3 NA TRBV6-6 TGTGCCAGCAGTTACGGCGGGAGTATTACAGATACGCAGTATTTT CASSYGGSITDTQYF
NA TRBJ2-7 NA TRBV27 TGTGCCAGCAGTCCCTCCTCCTCCTACGAGCAGTACTTC CASSPSSSYEQYF
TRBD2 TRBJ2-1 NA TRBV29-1 TGCAGCGTCTCCCTTAGCGGGAGGGTCGGCCACAATGAGCAGTTCTTC CSVSLSGRVGHNEQFF
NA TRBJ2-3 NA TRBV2 TGTGCCAGCAGTGGCGAGAGTACCTCCACAGATACGCAGTATTTT CASSGESTSTDTQYF
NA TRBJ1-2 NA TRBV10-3 TGTGCCATCAGTGAGTCGCGGTCCAGGGCCTATGGCTACACCTTC CAISESRSRAYGYTF
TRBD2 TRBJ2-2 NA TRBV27 TGTGCCAGCAGTTTCAACGGGAGGGCCGGGGAGCTGTTTTTT CASSFNGRAGELFF
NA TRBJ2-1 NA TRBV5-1 TGCGCCAGCACCGATTGGGGGGTAAAAAATGAGCAGTTCTTC CASTDWGVKNEQFF
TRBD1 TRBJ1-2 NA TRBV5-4 TGTGCCAGCAGCTCGATGACAGGGACGAACTATGGCTACACCTTC CASSSMTGTNYGYTF